The 28 T cell receptor beta chains below all came from one sample that was sequenced in a study of preoperative IRX-2 immunotherapy in early breast cancer. Noted treatment: preoperative locoregional IRX-2 cytokine immunotherapy. The assay was immunoSEQ multiplex PCR, and TCRdb's table has in-frame clones only and misses some. In the table there are around 25,000 clones, roughly 74% of which are singletons. This specimen was lymph node tissue, taken before IRX-2 immunotherapy. The receptor source for this set is a human donor with breast cancer.

There are a few counts of this clone. The chain joins TRBV6-8 to TRBJ1-3; maybe TRBD1 (5 bases). CDR3 length equals 16 residues. Germline assignment: CDR1 MNHGY and CDR2 SAAAGT. Trimming took off 0 bases at V and 0 bases at J, with 9 bases between the two ends. CDR3 in amino acids: CASSYSWGPSGNTIYF. CDR3 bases: TGTGCCAGCAGTTACTCGTGGGGACCCTCTGGAAACACCATATATTTT.

J is TRBJ1-5 and V is TRBV10-2; D might be TRBD1 (6 bases). The CDR3 loop spans 14 amino acids. Germline CDR1 reads WSHSY; CDR2 reads SAAADI. The ends were cut back, 9 bases at V and 7 bases at J, with 19 bases in the middle. This chain's CDR3 is CASSEQGTRQPQHF. As DNA, the CDR3 is TGCGCCAGTTCCGAACAGGGTACACGACAGCCCCAGCATTTT.

The chain carries TRBV29-1 and TRBJ1-2; unclear D gene. The CDR3 is 14 amino acids. Deletions cut 1 base from V and 5 bases from J, with 14 bases between. Germline loops: CDR1 SQVTM, CDR2 ANQGSEA. This chain's CDR3 is CSVEAPGNLYGYTF. The CDR3 coding sequence is TGCAGCGTTGAAGCCCCGGGTAACCTATATGGCTACACCTTC.

The chain recombines TRBV28 with TRBJ2-2; a possible D gene is TRBD1 (5 bases). The ends were cut back, 6 bases at V and 2 bases at J, with 7 bases in the middle. Per germline, CDR1 MDHEN and CDR2 SYDVKM. CDR3 length: 13 residues. CDR3 loop: CASRTANTGELFF. DNA of the CDR3: TGTGCCAGCAGGACAGCTAACACCGGGGAGCTGTTTTTT.

The chain links TRBV12-5 to TRBJ2-3; D is unresolved. The CDR3 spans 15 residues. CDR1 is LGHNT, CDR2 FRNRAP, per germline. Trimming took 1 base from V and 0 from J, leaving 8 bases between them. The CDR3 sequence: CASGLGLTSTDTQYF. The CDR3 nucleotides are TGTGCTAGTGGTTTGGGATTGACGAGCACAGATACGCAGTATTTT.

This sequence joins TRBV6-8 and TRBJ1-1; TRBD1 agrees at 8 bases. Germline V gene lookup returns CDR1 MNHGY and CDR2 SAAAGT. Trimming cost V 5 bases and J 7 bases; bases outside gene matches: 12. The CDR3 has 15 amino acids. The chain's CDR3 is CASSRNRGFMSEAFF. CDR3 sequence (DNA): TGTGCCAGCAGTCGTAACAGGGGGTTTATGAGTGAAGCTTTCTTT.

This clone was detected once. The V gene is TRBV28, the J gene TRBJ2-2; D gene unclear. Trimming took off 1 base at V and 0 bases at J, with 3 bases between the two ends. Per the germline V gene, CDR1 is MDHEN and CDR2 is SYDVKM. The CDR3 length is 14 residues. CDR3 DNA: TGTGCCAGCAGTTTATTGCCGAACACCGGGGAGCTGTTTTTT. It yields the protein CASSLLPNTGELFF.

The chain links TRBV11-3 to TRBJ2-7; 9 nucleotides agree with TRBD2. The CDR3 length is 15 residues. The J segment lost 2 bases and the V segment lost 5 bases, leaving 7 bases of the junction unmatched. Germline lookup yields CDR1 SGHNT and CDR2 YENEEA. CDR3 residues: CASSPGSSGAYEQYF. The CDR3 bases are TGTGCCAGCAGCCCGGGGTCTAGCGGGGCCTACGAGCAGTACTTC.

This clone was found once. The J gene is TRBJ1-4, the V gene TRBV15; D uncertain. The CDR3 totals 16 residues. CDR1 LNHNV and CDR2 YYDKDF come from the germline V gene (reference sequence). V lost 0 bases and J lost 0, with 8 bases in between. The CDR3 spells CATSRDLGATNEKLFF. The DNA for the CDR3 is TGTGCCACCAGCAGAGATCTGGGTGCAACTAATGAAAAACTGTTTTTT.

The chain recombines TRBV1 with TRBJ2-5; the D call TRBD2 from the table was never checked on the DNA. TRBV1 is a known pseudogene. This CDR3 spans 17 amino acids. The CDR3 protein is CASSRSTMVPGIETQYF. In DNA, the CDR3 is TGCGCCAGCAGCCGGTCGACGATGGTACCGGGGATAGAGACCCAGTACTTC.

The J gene is TRBJ1-2, the V gene TRBV18; the D is unclear. Germline loops: CDR1 KGHSH, CDR2 LQKENI. Trimming stripped 2 bases from V and 8 bases from J, with 15 bases between. CDR3 size: 14 residues. The chain's CDR3 is CASSPDLGGEGYTF. The CDR3 DNA sequence: TGTGCCAGCTCACCAGATTTGGGCGGGGAAGGCTACACCTTC.

This clone was observed once. The genes are TRBV22-1 and TRBJ2-3; the D call of TRBD1 is as the table states it, not checked on the DNA. TRBV22-1 is noted as a pseudogene. The CDR3 runs 12 residues. CDR3 amino acids: CASKGGTDTQYF. The DNA of the CDR3 is TGTGCCAGCAAAGGGGGCACAGATACGCAGTATTTT.

The chain carries TRBV6-8 and TRBJ1-2, with a weak D call TRBD1 (5 bases). CDR3 size: 14 residues. V was cut by 5 bases and J by 8 bases, with 18 bases left in between. The germline CDR1 and CDR2 sequences are MNHGY and SAAAGT. The CDR3 region has the DNA TGTGCCAGCAGTCCCCCGGGGCGAATCGGGGGCTACACCTTC. Translation: CASSPPGRIGGYTF.

The V call is TRBV11-3, the J call TRBJ2-1, with 7 bases fitting TRBD2. Germline V gives CDR1 SGHNT, CDR2 YENEEA. CDR3 length: 15 residues. Trimming took 0 bases from V and 4 from J; bases not matched to a gene: 3. The CDR3 DNA sequence: TGTGCCAGCAGCTTAGAACTAGCGCCGTACAATGAGCAGTTCTTC. It specifies CASSLELAPYNEQFF.

This rearrangement joins TRBV10-2 to TRBJ1-2; D call uncertain. Germline assignment: CDR1 WSHSY and CDR2 SAAADI. The CDR3 runs to 13 residues. Trimming took 0 bases from V and 7 from J, leaving 9 bases between them. The CDR3 DNA reads as TGCGCCAGCAGTGAGTCTTCGGGGTCTGGCTACACCTTC. Translated: CASSESSGSGYTF.

The gene calls are TRBV6-8 and TRBJ1-2; possibly TRBD1 for D (6 bases). Germline assignment: CDR1 MNHGY and CDR2 SAAAGT. The CDR3 is 12 residues long. The V gene lost 6 bases and the J gene lost 4 bases, with 9 bases spanning the gap. The CDR3 DNA sequence: TGTGCCAGCAGCCCACAGGGCTATGGCTACACCTTC. Amino acids: CASSPQGYGYTF.

The genes are TRBV6-8 and TRBJ1-2; D is unresolved. Per germline, CDR1 MNHGY and CDR2 SAAAGT. CDR3 length: 16 residues. Trimming took 5 bases from V and 4 from J, leaving 20 bases between them. Here the CDR3 DNA reads TGTGCCAGCAGTGCGGATCTCATGCGGGGAACCTATGGCTACACCTTC. The encoded protein is CASSADLMRGTYGYTF.

This clone was counted once. The rearrangement links TRBV5-1 to TRBJ2-7; 7 bases match TRBD1. The CDR3 sequence is 15 residues long. Germline lookup yields CDR1 SGHRS and CDR2 YFSETQ. V was clipped by 0 bases and J by 3 bases; unmatched bases: 6. CDR3 region: CASSLGQGDLYEQYF. The CDR3 DNA reads TGCGCCAGCAGCTTGGGGCAGGGGGACCTCTACGAGCAGTACTTC.

J is TRBJ1-5 and V is TRBV6-1; D gene ambiguous. The CDR3 has 13 residues. Germline loops: CDR1 MNHNS, CDR2 SASEGT. Between the trimmed V and J ends, which lost 1 base and 7 bases, there was a span of 8 bases. This CDR3 reads CASSEGRGQPQHF. The CDR3 DNA sequence: TGTGCCAGCAGTGAAGGGCGAGGACAGCCCCAGCATTTT.

The gene calls are TRBV18 and TRBJ1-3; D is unresolved. CDR1 KGHSH and CDR2 LQKENI come from the germline V gene. The CDR3 has 20 residues. Trimming shortened V by 3 bases and J by 0 bases, and 24 bases separated the two germline ends. The CDR3 coding sequence is TGTGCCAGCTCACCGCTTACACCCAAACTACCCCAGAGCTCTGGAAACACCATATATTTT. The encoded protein is CASSPLTPKLPQSSGNTIYF. The full variable domain, completed using reference TRBV18 and TRBJ1-3, is NAGVMQNPRHLVRRRGQEARLRCSPMKGHSHVYWYRQLPEEGLKFMVYLQKENIIDESGMPKERFSAEFPKEGPSILRIQQVVRGDSAAYFCASSPLTPKLPQSSGNTIYFGEGSWLTVV.

The chain has TRBV11-3 and TRBJ1-4; 8 nucleotides agree with TRBD1. CDR3 length equals 15 residues. With 4 bases clipped from V and 7 bases from J, the junction kept 8 bases outside the gene matches. Germline-derived CDR1 and CDR2 are SGHNT and YENEEA. The CDR3 bases are TGTGCCAGCAGCTCATACAGGACAGGGCTTGAAAAACTGTTTTTT. Amino acid sequence: CASSSYRTGLEKLFF.

This clone was seen a few times. The same CDR3 can be traced to other DNA sequences in this sample. This CDR3 is CASSLTGGNTEAFF. CDR3 nucleotide sequence: TGTGCCAGCAGCTTGACAGGAGGGAACACTGAAGCTTTCTTT. The chain uses TRBV11-3 and TRBJ1-1; tentatively, D is TRBD1 (6 bases). The germline V and J ends were trimmed by 3 bases and 1 base, with 9 bases remaining between them. This CDR3 has 14 amino acids. The V gene's germline CDR1 is SGHNT and CDR2 YENEEA. Variable domain in full (rest from reference TRBV11-3 and TRBJ1-1): EAGVVQSPRYKIIEKKQPVAFWCNPISGHNTLYWYLQNLGQGPELLIRYENEEAVDDSQLPKDRFSAERLKGVDSTLKIQPAELGDSAVYLCASSLTGGNTEAFFGQGTRLTVV.

This clone has a handful of counts. The V call is TRBV11-3, the J call TRBJ2-2, with D unclear. Germline values: CDR1 SGHNT, CDR2 YENEEA. The V and J ends lost 3 bases and 7 bases respectively, with 12 bases between them. The CDR3 sequence is 14 residues long. The DNA of the CDR3 is TGTGCCAGCAGCTTGAGAGGCGCCTACGGGGAGCTGTTTTTT. Translation: CASSLRGAYGELFF. The full variable domain, rest sourced from reference TRBV11-3 and TRBJ2-2, is EAGVVQSPRYKIIEKKQPVAFWCNPISGHNTLYWYLQNLGQGPELLIRYENEEAVDDSQLPKDRFSAERLKGVDSTLKIQPAELGDSAVYLCASSLRGAYGELFFGEGSRLTVL.

This rearrangement joins TRBV30 to TRBJ1-1; possibly TRBD1 for D (6 bases). The V gene lost 3 bases and the J gene lost 4 bases, with 15 bases spanning the gap. CDR1 and CDR2 (germline): GTSNPN, SVGIG (reference sequence). This CDR3 is built from 14 residues. CDR3 region: CAWSRPGAGTEAFF. In nucleotides, the CDR3 is TGTGCCTGGAGCCGACCGGGGGCAGGCACTGAAGCTTTCTTT.

The V and J genes are TRBV7-1 and TRBJ2-5; 11 bases map to TRBD2. TRBV7-1 is placed among ORFs of uncertain function. The CDR3 totals 17 residues. V lost 4 bases to trimming and J lost 0 bases; unmatched junction nucleotides: 7. The CDR3 is CASSLTRLAGYQETQYF. In DNA form, the CDR3 reads TGTGCCAGCAGCTTAACACGACTAGCGGGGTACCAAGAGACCCAGTACTTC.

The chain has TRBV1 and TRBJ1-4. TRBV1 has pseudogene status. The CDR3 extends over 15 amino acids. The CDR3 spells CASSQHPAISEKLFF. The CDR3 nucleotides are TGCGCCAGCAGCCAACACCCCGCCATCTCTGAAAAACTGTTTTTT.

V is TRBV11-3 and J is TRBJ1-5; 8 nucleotides agree with TRBD1. Germline trimming cut 2 bases from V and 4 bases from J; bases unmatched to any gene: 4. The CDR3 consists of 15 residues. Germline V lookup: CDR1 SGHNT, CDR2 YENEEA. This CDR3 is CASSLRTGLNQPQHF. CDR3 sequence (DNA): TGTGCCAGCAGCTTACGGACAGGGTTGAATCAGCCCCAGCATTTT.

This chain links TRBV6-8 with TRBJ1-1; the match to TRBD1 covers 9 bases. CDR1 and CDR2 from the germline V gene are MNHGY and SAAAGT. V was pared by 5 bases and J by 0 bases, with 10 bases of the junction left unmatched. CDR3 length: 17 amino acids. The CDR3 DNA follows: TGTGCCAGCAGTAAGTCCGGGACAGGGATTTTGAACACTGAAGCTTTCTTT. Amino acids: CASSKSGTGILNTEAFF.